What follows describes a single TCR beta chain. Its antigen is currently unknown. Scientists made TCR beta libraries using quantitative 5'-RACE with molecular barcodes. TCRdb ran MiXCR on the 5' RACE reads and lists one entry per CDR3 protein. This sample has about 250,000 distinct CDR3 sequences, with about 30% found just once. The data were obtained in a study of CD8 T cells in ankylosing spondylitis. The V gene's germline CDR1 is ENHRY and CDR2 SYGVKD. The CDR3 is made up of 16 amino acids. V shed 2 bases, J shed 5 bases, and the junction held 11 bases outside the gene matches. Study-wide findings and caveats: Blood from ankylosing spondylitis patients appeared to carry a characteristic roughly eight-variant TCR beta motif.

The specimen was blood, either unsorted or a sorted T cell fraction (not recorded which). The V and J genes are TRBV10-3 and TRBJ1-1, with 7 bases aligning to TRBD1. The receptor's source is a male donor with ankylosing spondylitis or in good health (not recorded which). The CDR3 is CAISEIQTGAKTEAFF. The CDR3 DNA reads TGTGCCATCAGTGAGATTCAAACAGGGGCGAAGACTGAAGCTTTCTTT.